This passage covers 16 T cell receptor beta chains from one sample sequenced in a study of cytomegalovirus exposure and HLA in healthy donors. Both 60 Vbeta primers and 13 Jbeta primers went into the PCR. Profiled with immunoSEQ multiplex PCR; TCRdb holds only in-frame clones, not every one. The data hold about 170,000 clones, with over 60% observed a single time. Sequenced input: PBMCs. These receptors were collected from a female donor in good health and CMV-seronegative.

The J gene is TRBJ2-7, the V gene TRBV10-3; TRBD1 agrees at 9 bases. CDR3 length equals 13 residues. The trim removed 7 bases at V and 5 bases at J, leaving 6 bases unmatched. From germline, CDR1 is ENHRY and CDR2 SYGVKD. DNA of the CDR3: TGTGCCATCAAAGGGACAGGGCCCGACGAGCAGTACTTC. The encoded protein is CAIKGTGPDEQYF.

With respect to this clone: The junction departs from germline at one end; a sequencing error may be responsible. This sequence joins TRBV28 and TRBJ2-6, with a weak D call TRBD1 (5 bases). The CDR3 totals 17 residues. Germline V gene lookup returns CDR1 MDHEN and CDR2 SYDVKM. The CDR3: CASSPTLILSGANVLAF. The CDR3 DNA sequence: TGTGCCAGCAGCCCGACCCTCATTCTCTCTGGGGCCAACGTCCTGGCTTTC.

V and J are TRBV30 and TRBJ1-1; 7 nucleotides agree with TRBD1. The germline CDR1 and CDR2 sequences are GTSNPN and SVGIG (reference sequence). The V segment lost 0 bases and the J segment 7 bases; nucleotides outside the gene matches: 14. This CDR3 is built from 16 residues. The CDR3 here is CAWSVLRSRRDSEAFF. The CDR3 DNA reads TGTGCCTGGAGTGTATTAAGGTCTCGGCGGGACAGTGAAGCTTTCTTT.

This CDR3 reads CASSLYSGYTF. DNA of the CDR3: TGTGCCAGTAGTTTATATTCTGGCTACACCTTC. V and J are TRBV19 and TRBJ1-2, with D unresolved. Germline CDR1 LNHDA, CDR2 SQIVND (reference sequence). V lost 5 bases and J 7 bases, leaving 8 bases between the germline ends. The CDR3 length is 11 residues.

This rearrangement joins TRBV2 to TRBJ1-4; 9 bases are shared with TRBD1. The junction had 5 bases not matched to a gene; V was cut back by 6 bases and J by 6 bases. The germline V gene encodes CDR1 SNHLY and CDR2 FYNNEI. CDR3 size: 14 residues. CDR3 in amino acids: CASRRTGADEKLFF. The CDR3 coding sequence is TGTGCCAGCAGGCGGACAGGGGCAGATGAAAAACTGTTTTTT.

The chain combines TRBV11-2 with TRBJ2-7, with 8 positions matching TRBD2. Germline loops: CDR1 SGHAT, CDR2 FQNNGV. The CDR3 totals 17 residues. With 5 bases clipped from V and 5 bases from J, the junction kept 17 bases outside the gene matches. Here the CDR3 reads CASSTNGWAGGLDEQYF. In DNA form, the CDR3 reads TGTGCCAGCAGCACGAATGGCTGGGCGGGGGGTTTGGACGAGCAGTACTTC.

The chain is built from TRBV5-1 and TRBJ2-7; weak D call: TRBD2 (5 bases). This CDR3 has 14 amino acids. Germline CDR1 is SGHRS and CDR2 is YFSETQ. The V and J ends lost 0 bases and 4 bases respectively, with 11 bases between them. Here the CDR3 DNA reads TGCGCCAGCAGCTTGGCCTCTGGGGAGTACGAGCAGTACTTC. Its translation: CASSLASGEYEQYF.

V and J are TRBV21-1 and TRBJ1-5; TRBD1, the D gene given by the table, was not confirmed from the DNA. TRBV21-1 is designated a pseudogene. The CDR3 is 17 residues long. Here the CDR3 DNA reads TGTGCCAGCATTAAGGGGGAGAGGGGTAATAGCAATCAGCCCCAGCATTTT. Translation gives CASIKGERGNSNQPQHF.

The chain uses TRBV29-1 and TRBJ1-1; 7 bases fit TRBD1. The J segment lost 6 bases and the V segment lost 6 bases, leaving 4 bases of the junction unmatched. The germline CDR1 and CDR2 sequences are SQVTM and ANQGSEA. The CDR3 spans 11 residues. The CDR3 coding sequence is TGCAGCGTCCGCCAGGGGGCTGAAGCTTTCTTT. It translates to CSVRQGAEAFF.

This chain connects TRBV28 to TRBJ2-2, with 9 bases fitting TRBD2. The CDR3 covers 15 residues. Germline V gene lookup returns CDR1 MDHEN and CDR2 SYDVKM. After removal of 5 bases from V and 7 bases from J, the junction contained 8 bases not matched to a gene. The CDR3 DNA reads TGTGCCAGCAGTCATAGCGGGAGTAGGAACGGGGAGCTGTTTTTT. It specifies CASSHSGSRNGELFF.

The chain is built from TRBV18 and TRBJ2-7; 8 bases agree with TRBD1. Germline V gives CDR1 KGHSH, CDR2 LQKENI. The J segment lost 5 bases and the V segment lost 2 bases, leaving 14 bases of the junction unmatched. The CDR3 is made up of 17 amino acids. This CDR3 is CASSPRQGASSRDEQYF. CDR3 in DNA: TGTGCCAGCTCACCAAGGCAGGGGGCGAGTTCGAGGGACGAGCAGTACTTC.

This chain joins TRBV28 and TRBJ1-2, with D maybe TRBD1 (5 bases). Between the trimmed V and J ends, which lost 9 bases and 2 bases, there was a span of 10 bases. The CDR3 totals 12 residues. The germline CDR1 and CDR2 sequences are MDHEN and SYDVKM. The CDR3 DNA sequence: TGTGCCAGTGGTACAGGCAACTATGGCTACACCTTC. This translates into CASGTGNYGYTF.

The V gene is TRBV6-5, the J gene TRBJ2-5; 10 bases are shared with TRBD2. Matching the DNA end better, TRBJ2-7 makes the J call doubtful. This CDR3 has 16 amino acids. Looked up from germline, CDR1 is MNHEY and CDR2 is SVGAGI. This chain's CDR3 is CASSYSWLAGVYEQYF. The CDR3 DNA sequence: TGTGCCAGCAGTTATTCATGGCTAGCGGGAGTCTACGAGCAGTACTTC.

This chain links TRBV4-3 with TRBJ2-5; the D gene is possibly TRBD2 (5 bases). The V gene's germline CDR1 is LGHNA and CDR2 YSLEER. The CDR3 runs to 14 residues. The V gene lost 0 bases and the J gene lost 5 bases, with 10 bases spanning the gap. The CDR3 DNA is TGCGCCAGCAGCCAAGATACCCGGAGGGAGACCCAGTACTTC. It translates to CASSQDTRRETQYF.

This chain connects TRBV10-1 to TRBJ2-4; 9 bases agree with TRBD1. The CDR3 runs 19 residues. Germline lookup yields CDR1 WNHNN and CDR2 SYGVQD (reference sequence). The V and J ends lost 3 bases and 0 bases, in that order; junction bases with no gene match: 12. CDR3 residues: CASSDRDRERILAKNIQYF. In nucleotides, the CDR3 is TGCGCCAGCAGTGATCGGGACAGGGAGAGGATTCTAGCCAAAAACATTCAGTACTTC.

Only one count was recorded for this clone. The V gene is TRBV6-5, the J gene TRBJ1-6; 7 bases are shared with TRBD1. The CDR3 is 15 residues long. Trimming at V came to 2 bases and at J to 10 bases, leaving 8 bases not matched to a gene. CDR1 is MNHEY and CDR2 is SVGAGI in the germline V gene. CDR3 DNA: TGTGCCAGCAGTTACCGGGGACAGCGTCAGTCACCCCTCCACTTT. The encoded protein is CASSYRGQRQSPLHF.